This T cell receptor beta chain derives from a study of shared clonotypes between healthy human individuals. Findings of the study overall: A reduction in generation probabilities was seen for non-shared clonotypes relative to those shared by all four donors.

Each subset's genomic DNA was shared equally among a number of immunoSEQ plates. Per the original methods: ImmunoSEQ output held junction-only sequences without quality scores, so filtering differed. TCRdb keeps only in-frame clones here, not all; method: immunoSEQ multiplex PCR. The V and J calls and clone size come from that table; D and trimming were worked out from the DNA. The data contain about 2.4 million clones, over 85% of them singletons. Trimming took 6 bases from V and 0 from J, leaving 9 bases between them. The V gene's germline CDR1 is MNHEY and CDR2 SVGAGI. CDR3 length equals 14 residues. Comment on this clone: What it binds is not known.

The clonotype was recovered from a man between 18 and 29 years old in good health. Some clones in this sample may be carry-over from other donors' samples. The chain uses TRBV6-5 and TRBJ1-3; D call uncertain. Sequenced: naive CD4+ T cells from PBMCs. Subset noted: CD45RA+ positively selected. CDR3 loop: CASSRSDSGNTIYF. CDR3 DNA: TGTGCCAGCAGCCGGTCGGACTCTGGAAACACCATATATTTT.